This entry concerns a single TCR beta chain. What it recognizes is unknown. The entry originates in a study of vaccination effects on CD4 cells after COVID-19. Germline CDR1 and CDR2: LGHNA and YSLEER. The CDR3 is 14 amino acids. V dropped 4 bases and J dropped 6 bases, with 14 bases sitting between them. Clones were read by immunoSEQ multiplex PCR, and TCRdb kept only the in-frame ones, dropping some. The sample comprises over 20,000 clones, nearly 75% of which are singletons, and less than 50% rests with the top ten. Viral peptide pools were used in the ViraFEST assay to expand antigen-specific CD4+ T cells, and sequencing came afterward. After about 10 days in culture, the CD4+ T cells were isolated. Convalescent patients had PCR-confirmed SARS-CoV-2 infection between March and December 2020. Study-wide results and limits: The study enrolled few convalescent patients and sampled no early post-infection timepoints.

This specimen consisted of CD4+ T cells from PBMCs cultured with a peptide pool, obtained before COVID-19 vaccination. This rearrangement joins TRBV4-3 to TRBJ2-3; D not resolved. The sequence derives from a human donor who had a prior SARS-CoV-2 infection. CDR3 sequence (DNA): TGCGCCAGCAGCCTAAGGAAGGGATTGGATACGCAGTATTTT. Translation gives CASSLRKGLDTQYF.